A selection of T cell receptor beta chains follows, all from one sample in a study of technical replicates of blood from a handful of donors. Generated by immunoSEQ multiplex PCR, the TCRdb table keeps only in-frame clones and is missing some. The table shows 90,000 to 100,000 clones, with about 95% occurring only once. What was sequenced was T cells isolated from PBMCs. Receptors were obtained from a human donor in good health. CDR3s include the opening cysteine and the closing phenylalanine or tryptophan. D genes are given only for firm matches. Clone sizes are given selectively: once, few, many, or a class where the clone is expanded.

len: 16; d_gene: -; v_gene: TRBV5-1; abundance: -; j_gene: TRBJ2-5; CDR3nt: TGCGCCAGCAGCTTGGACGATCTGGGGGCAATCTGGACCCAGTACTTC; CDR3aa: CASSLDDLGAIWTQYF
len: 15; d_gene: TRBD1; v_gene: TRBV9; abundance: -; j_gene: TRBJ2-4; CDR3nt: TGTGCCAGCAGCGTAGGAAACAGGGGGGTTAACATTCAGTACTTC; CDR3aa: CASSVGNRGVNIQYF
len: 15; d_gene: -; v_gene: TRBV9; abundance: once; j_gene: TRBJ1-1; CDR3nt: TGTGCCAGCAGCGTAGCCGACAGAGACCTCAGCGAAGCTTTCTTT; CDR3aa: CASSVADRDLSEAFF
len: 12; d_gene: -; v_gene: TRBV6-5; abundance: -; j_gene: TRBJ2-7; CDR3nt: TGTGCCAGCAGCCTACCAGGGTACGAGCAGTACTTC; CDR3aa: CASSLPGYEQYF
len: 16; d_gene: TRBD1; v_gene: TRBV6-4; abundance: -; j_gene: TRBJ1-5; CDR3nt: TGTGCCAGCAGCGTACCCCGGGACAGGGATTGTCAGCCCCAGCATTTT; CDR3aa: CASSVPRDRDCQPQHF
len: 17; d_gene: -; v_gene: TRBV27; abundance: -; j_gene: TRBJ2-1; CDR3nt: TGTGCCAGCAGTCCCGCGGGGGCTATGGGCTCCTACAATGAGCAGTTCTTC; CDR3aa: CASSPAGAMGSYNEQFF
len: 13; d_gene: TRBD1; v_gene: TRBV30; abundance: -; j_gene: TRBJ1-5; CDR3nt: TGTGCCTGGAGTTGGGACAGAGATCAGCCCCAGCATTTT; CDR3aa: CAWSWDRDQPQHF
len: 13; d_gene: -; v_gene: TRBV4-2; abundance: -; j_gene: TRBJ2-7; CDR3nt: TGTGCCAGCAGCCAAGATAACAGCTACGAGCAGTACTTC; CDR3aa: CASSQDNSYEQYF
len: 17; d_gene: TRBD2; v_gene: TRBV27; abundance: -; j_gene: TRBJ2-1; CDR3nt: TGTGCCAGCAGGGGACTAGCGGGAGGCAGCTCCTACAATGAGCAGTTCTTC; CDR3aa: CASRGLAGGSSYNEQFF
len: 15; d_gene: -; v_gene: TRBV4-1; abundance: -; j_gene: TRBJ1-5; CDR3nt: TGCGCCAGCAGCCAATTACAGGGTCCGGCTCAGCCCCAGCATTTT; CDR3aa: CASSQLQGPAQPQHF
len: 17; d_gene: -; v_gene: TRBV21-1; abundance: -; j_gene: TRBJ2-7; CDR3nt: TGTGCCAGCAGCAAAGTGGGGACTAGCGGGTTACTCCACGAGCAGTACTTC; CDR3aa: CASSKVGTSGLLHEQYF
len: 13; d_gene: TRBD2; v_gene: TRBV6-5; abundance: -; j_gene: TRBJ2-7; CDR3nt: TGTGCCAGCAGTTACCTACCCGGGGGGGAGCAGTACTTC; CDR3aa: CASSYLPGGEQYF
len: 13; d_gene: -; v_gene: TRBV7-2; abundance: -; j_gene: TRBJ1-2; CDR3nt: TGTGCCAGCAGCCCGTCCGGGGGTCGGGGCTACACCTTC; CDR3aa: CASSPSGGRGYTF
len: 14; d_gene: -; v_gene: TRBV28; abundance: -; j_gene: TRBJ1-5; CDR3nt: TGTGCCAGCAGCCCCGACAACAGCAATCAGCCCCAGCATTTT; CDR3aa: CASSPDNSNQPQHF
len: 15; d_gene: TRBD2; v_gene: TRBV4-1; abundance: -; j_gene: TRBJ2-7; CDR3nt: TGCGCCAGCAGCCAAGGGACTAGCGGGATATACGAGCAGTACTTC; CDR3aa: CASSQGTSGIYEQYF
len: 14; d_gene: -; v_gene: TRBV19; abundance: -; j_gene: TRBJ1-4; CDR3nt: TGTGCCAGTAGTATACCAGGGCCAAATGAAAAACTGTTTTTT; CDR3aa: CASSIPGPNEKLFF
len: 15; d_gene: TRBD1; v_gene: TRBV5-1; abundance: -; j_gene: TRBJ2-7; CDR3nt: TGCGCCAGCAGCTTGTGGACAGGGGGTGTATACGAGCAGTACTTC; CDR3aa: CASSLWTGGVYEQYF
len: 15; d_gene: TRBD1; v_gene: TRBV19; abundance: -; j_gene: TRBJ1-1; CDR3nt: TGTGCCAGTAGTTTAGGGGGCGACTTAAACACTGAAGCTTTCTTT; CDR3aa: CASSLGGDLNTEAFF
len: 15; d_gene: -; v_gene: TRBV30; abundance: -; j_gene: TRBJ1-5; CDR3nt: TGTGCCTGGAGTGTACTAATCGAGGGCAATCAGCCCCAGCATTTT; CDR3aa: CAWSVLIEGNQPQHF
len: 16; d_gene: TRBD2; v_gene: TRBV7-3; abundance: -; j_gene: TRBJ2-5; CDR3nt: TGTGCCAGCAGCCCCGCCCTAGCGGGAGGGCCGGAGACCCAGTACTTC; CDR3aa: CASSPALAGGPETQYF
len: 16; d_gene: -; v_gene: TRBV18; abundance: -; j_gene: TRBJ1-5; CDR3nt: TGTGCCAGCTCGCCGCTTCCAGGGGACGGCAATCAGCCCCAGCATTTT; CDR3aa: CASSPLPGDGNQPQHF
len: 14; d_gene: -; v_gene: TRBV7-3; abundance: -; j_gene: TRBJ2-7; CDR3nt: TGTGCCAGCAGCTTAAAACCGGGACACCCTAAGCAGTACTTC; CDR3aa: CASSLKPGHPKQYF
len: 12; d_gene: -; v_gene: TRBV27; abundance: -; j_gene: TRBJ2-5; CDR3nt: TGTGCCAGCAGTTTGAGGGGGGAGACCCAGTACTTC; CDR3aa: CASSLRGETQYF
len: 12; d_gene: -; v_gene: TRBV19; abundance: -; j_gene: TRBJ2-7; CDR3nt: TGTGCCAGCAGGGGACCCTTCTACGAGCAGTACTTC; CDR3aa: CASRGPFYEQYF
len: 13; d_gene: -; v_gene: TRBV12-5; abundance: -; j_gene: TRBJ1-1; CDR3nt: TGTGCTAGTGGTTTAAACAGCAACACTGAAGCTTTCTTT; CDR3aa: CASGLNSNTEAFF
len: 16; d_gene: -; v_gene: TRBV2; abundance: -; j_gene: TRBJ2-7; CDR3nt: TGTGCCAGCAGTGCCTCGATAGCGGCAACCTACTACGAGCAGTACTTC; CDR3aa: CASSASIAATYYEQYF
len: 19; d_gene: TRBD2; v_gene: TRBV10-3; abundance: -; j_gene: TRBJ2-3; CDR3nt: TGTGCCACCAGGGGTTCAGCGGGAGGAGGGGGCCGATCTGCAGATACGCAGTATTTT; CDR3aa: CATRGSAGGGGRSADTQYF
len: 16; d_gene: TRBD1; v_gene: TRBV9; abundance: few; j_gene: TRBJ2-4; CDR3nt: TGTGCCAGCAGCGCACCCCTTACAGGGGGAGAAAACATTCAGTACTTC; CDR3aa: CASSAPLTGGENIQYF